One and the same sample provided the 6 T cell receptor beta chains below, sequenced in a study of cytomegalovirus exposure and HLA in healthy donors. With 60 Vbeta and 13 Jbeta primers, the PCR was carried out. Profiling relied on immunoSEQ multiplex PCR, and the TCRdb table lists in-frame clones only, not all of them. This table holds about 150,000 clones, around 80% found once. Sequencing was done on a sample of PBMCs. The receptors shown here come from a woman aged 35 to 49 in good health and CMV-seropositive.

This clone came up a few times. V and J are TRBV18 and TRBJ1-1, with no clear D. V gave up 7 bases and J gave up 8 bases, with 8 bases separating them. The CDR3 runs to 10 residues. Germline V gene data show CDR1 as KGHSH and CDR2 as LQKENI. The CDR3 spells CASLQQEAFF. CDR3 in DNA: TGTGCCAGCTTACAACAGGAAGCTTTCTTT.

The rearrangement links TRBV5-1 to TRBJ1-4; unclear D gene. V lost 2 bases and J lost 8, with 13 bases in between. CDR1 and CDR2 (germline): SGHRS, YFSETQ. CDR3 length: 14 amino acids. CDR3 DNA sequence: TGCGCCAGCAGCTTTGCGGGGATAGGGGAAAAACTGTTTTTT. It encodes CASSFAGIGEKLFF.

The chain employs TRBV18 and TRBJ1-1; 7 nucleotides line up with TRBD1. The CDR3 is 14 residues long. J lost 2 bases, V lost 6 bases, and 6 bases had no gene match. Germline V gene data show CDR1 as KGHSH and CDR2 as LQKENI. This CDR3 is CASSQGQLNTEAFF. In DNA form, the CDR3 reads TGTGCCAGCTCCCAGGGACAGTTAAACACTGAAGCTTTCTTT.

The gene calls are TRBV5-1 and TRBJ1-1; TRBD1 matches at 7 bases. This CDR3 spans 16 amino acids. The germline gives CDR1 SGHRS, CDR2 YFSETQ. The V and J ends lost 0 bases and 3 bases, in that order; junction bases with no gene match: 8. CDR3 residues: CASSLGWTGIDTEAFF. CDR3 coding DNA: TGCGCCAGCAGCTTGGGCTGGACAGGAATTGACACTGAAGCTTTCTTT. The whole variable domain, filled in from reference TRBV5-1 and TRBJ1-1, reads KAGVTQTPRYLIKTRGQQVTLSCSPISGHRSVSWYQQTPGQGLQFLFEYFSETQRNKGNFPGRFSGRQFSNSRSEMNVSTLELGDSALYLCASSLGWTGIDTEAFFGQGTRLTVV.

CDR3 nucleotide sequence: TGTGCCAGCGTAAGGACGGGGGAAAAACTGTTTTTT. Protein sequence: CASVRTGEKLFF. The chain links TRBV5-6 to TRBJ1-4; D unclear. The CDR3 loop spans 12 amino acids. CDR1 is SGHDT, CDR2 YYEEEE, per germline. Trimming stripped 7 bases from V and 8 bases from J, with 12 bases between. Combining the CDR3 with reference TRBV5-6 and TRBJ1-4 gives the whole variable domain DAGVTQSPTHLIKTRGQQVTLRCSPKSGHDTVSWYQQALGQGPQFIFQYYEEEERQRGNFPDRFSGHQFPNYSSELNVNALLLGDSALYLCASVRTGEKLFFGSGTQLSVL.

V is TRBV14 and J is TRBJ2-7; 9 bases match TRBD1. The CDR3 runs 14 residues. Trimming took 3 bases from V and 2 from J; bases not matched to a gene: 2. CDR1 is SGHDN, CDR2 FVKESK, per germline. CDR3 coding DNA: TGTGCCAGCAGCCACGGACAGGGGCCCTACGAGCAGTACTTC. This encodes CASSHGQGPYEQYF.